The 9 T cell receptor beta chains presented below share a single source sample, sequenced in a study of T cell responses to AZD1222 COVID-19 vaccine. Method: immunoSEQ multiplex PCR; TCRdb's copy keeps in-frame clones and lacks some. The repertoire holds 95,000 to 150,000 clones, with around 87% as singletons. Sample: peripheral blood, taken on day 0 of AZD1222 vaccination. The receptor set was obtained from an adult in good health.

The CDR3 DNA follows: TGTGCCAGCAGCTTGGGGGCCGGGAGCGTCTATGGCTACACCTTC. Translated, it gives CASSLGAGSVYGYTF. The genes are TRBV5-4 and TRBJ1-2; the D is unclear. Trimming left V 0 bases short and J 4 bases short, with 13 bases between. The CDR3 consists of 15 residues. The germline V gene encodes CDR1 SGHNT and CDR2 YYREEE (reference sequence).

The rearrangement uses TRBV29-1 and TRBJ2-3; no reliable D call. V gave up 3 bases and J gave up 4 bases, with 11 bases separating them. Germline V CDR1 and CDR2: SQVTM, ANQGSEA. The CDR3 loop spans 13 amino acids. CDR3 protein: CSVEVLVADTQYF. The CDR3, as DNA: TGCAGCGTTGAGGTTTTAGTCGCAGATACGCAGTATTTT.

This sequence joins TRBV24-1 and TRBJ2-3; D is unclear. V was clipped by 5 bases and J by 2 bases, with 4 bases between them. The CDR3 is 12 amino acids. Germline CDR1 KGHDR, CDR2 SFDVKD. This CDR3 reads CATSASTDTQYF. The DNA of the CDR3 is TGTGCCACCAGTGCCTCCACAGATACGCAGTATTTT.

The gene calls are TRBV5-1 and TRBJ2-1; 14 positions agree with TRBD2. V shed 3 bases, J shed 6 bases, and the junction held 5 bases outside the gene matches. This CDR3 comprises 16 residues. Germline lookup yields CDR1 SGHRS and CDR2 YFSETQ. The CDR3 coding sequence is TGCGCCAGCAGCTGGGGACTAGCGGGAGCCAGCAATGAGCAGTTCTTC. This gives the protein CASSWGLAGASNEQFF.

The rearrangement links TRBV6-4 to TRBJ2-3, with a tentative D call TRBD2 (6 bases). From germline, CDR1 is MRHNA and CDR2 SNTAGT. Trimming removed 8 bases at V and 2 bases at J, with 11 bases between. This CDR3 region has 13 residues. In DNA, the CDR3 is TGTGCCAGCGGCCGGGAGATCACAGATACGCAGTATTTT. It translates to CASGREITDTQYF.

The chain has TRBV7-2 and TRBJ1-1; 10 positions agree with TRBD1. Germline values: CDR1 SGHTA, CDR2 FQGNSA. The J segment lost 7 bases and the V segment lost 5 bases, leaving 19 bases of the junction unmatched. This CDR3 contains 18 residues. CDR3 DNA sequence: TGTGCCAGCAGCCCTGTCAGAGGAACTCGGACAGGGGGAGATGAAGCTTTCTTT. Amino acids: CASSPVRGTRTGGDEAFF.

V is TRBV6-2 or TRBV6-3 and J is TRBJ2-7; 10 bases agree with TRBD2. V shed 2 bases and J 1 base; nucleotides not matched to a gene: 2. In germline, CDR1 is MNHEY, CDR2 SVGEGT. The CDR3 totals 15 residues. The CDR3 here is CASSYGTSASYEQYF. CDR3 DNA: TGTGCCAGCAGTTACGGGACTAGCGCTTCCTACGAGCAGTACTTC.

The chain carries TRBV18 and TRBJ1-1; TRBD1 is a possible D gene (6 bases). Germline CDR1 and CDR2: KGHSH and LQKENI. Deletions cut 4 bases from V and 0 bases from J, with 15 bases between. The CDR3 consists of 16 residues. The DNA of the CDR3 is TGTGCCAGCTCACTAACAGGGTCCCCCATGAACACTGAAGCTTTCTTT. Translating it yields CASSLTGSPMNTEAFF.

The DNA for the CDR3 is TGTGCCGTTCAAGGGATTGGGGACGGGGAGCTGTTTTTT. Its protein product is CAVQGIGDGELFF. This rearrangement joins TRBV19 to TRBJ2-2; D not certain. The CDR3 is 13 amino acids. Germline V lookup: CDR1 LNHDA, CDR2 SQIVND (reference sequence). V was trimmed by 11 bases and J by 7 bases, leaving 17 bases between them.